These 11 T cell receptor beta chains came from one sample sequenced in a study of cytomegalovirus exposure and HLA in healthy donors. 13 Jbeta primers and 60 Vbeta primers were used for the PCR. The repertoire was sequenced with immunoSEQ multiplex PCR; TCRdb's copy has only in-frame clones and lacks some. This table holds 90,000 to 100,000 clones, about three quarters found once. The sequenced sample was PBMCs. The receptor source for this set is a middle-aged man in good health and CMV-seronegative.

This chain uses TRBV5-4 with TRBJ1-2, with TRBD1 identical over 8 bases. The V gene's germline CDR1 is SGHNT and CDR2 YYREEE (reference sequence). The CDR3 extends over 14 amino acids. J lost 9 bases, V lost 4 bases, and 11 bases had no gene match. Written as DNA, the CDR3 is TGTGCCAGCAGCCGGGGACAGGCAACTAGGCGCTACACCTTC. Amino acids: CASSRGQATRRYTF.

The chain joins TRBV5-1 to TRBJ2-3; 7 nucleotides align to TRBD2. V lost 4 bases to trimming and J lost 1 base; unmatched junction nucleotides: 9. CDR1 and CDR2 (germline): SGHRS, YFSETQ. This CDR3 is built from 16 residues. The CDR3 bases are TGCGCCAGCAGCATGCCACTAGCGCAGGGCACAGATACGCAGTATTTT. Its protein product is CASSMPLAQGTDTQYF.

V is TRBV10-3 and J is TRBJ2-1, with TRBD1 identical over 10 bases. The CDR3 runs to 13 residues. CDR1 is ENHRY and CDR2 is SYGVKD in the germline V gene. V lost 6 bases to trimming and J lost 7 bases; unmatched junction nucleotides: 3. The CDR3 DNA sequence: TGTGCCATCAGCCGGGGACAGGGGAATGAGCAGTTCTTC. Translation: CAISRGQGNEQFF.

This clone was counted a single time. The chain has TRBV23-1 and TRBJ1-1; weak D call: TRBD1 (5 bases). TRBV23-1 is given ORF status, its function remaining uncertain. This CDR3 spans 22 amino acids. The ends were cut back, 8 bases at V and 0 bases at J, with 37 bases in the middle. CDR3 in amino acids: CASSRGRSIGGLGGSMNTEAFF. CDR3 DNA: TGCGCCAGCTCTCGCGGGCGCTCGATCGGAGGTTTGGGGGGTAGTATGAACACTGAAGCTTTCTTT.

The chain uses TRBV5-1 and TRBJ1-2; D not certain. The CDR3 is made up of 14 amino acids. Germline CDR1 SGHRS, CDR2 YFSETQ. V lost 0 bases and J 0 bases, leaving 6 bases between the germline ends. The CDR3 region is CASSLDSPNYGYTF. CDR3 nucleotide sequence: TGCGCCAGCAGCTTGGACAGCCCTAACTATGGCTACACCTTC. The complete variable domain, with remaining parts taken from reference TRBV5-1 and TRBJ1-2, reads KAGVTQTPRYLIKTRGQQVTLSCSPISGHRSVSWYQQTPGQGLQFLFEYFSETQRNKGNFPGRFSGRQFSNSRSEMNVSTLELGDSALYLCASSLDSPNYGYTFGSGTRLTVV.

The chain has TRBV4-3 and TRBJ1-3; D ambiguous. The germline V gene encodes CDR1 LGHNA and CDR2 YSLEER. V was pared by 1 base and J by 2 bases, with 9 bases between. This CDR3 region has 15 residues. CDR3 protein: CASSQGPGTGNTIYF. The DNA for the CDR3 is TGCGCCAGCAGCCAAGGTCCGGGTACTGGAAACACCATATATTTT.

This clone was seen just once. This CDR3 reads CASSEGGRGTDTQYF. DNA for the CDR3: TGTGCCAGCAGTGAAGGGGGTCGGGGCACAGATACGCAGTATTTT. The chain uses TRBV6-4 and TRBJ2-3; TRBD1 is a possible D gene (6 bases). The germline gives CDR1 MRHNA, CDR2 SNTAGT. The CDR3 length is 15 residues. V lost 3 bases and J lost 1, with 11 bases in between.

This clone was seen a handful of times. CDR3 coding DNA: TGTGCCAGCAGCGTGGGACAGGGGGGCCTACGCTATGGCTACACCTTC. This codes for CASSVGQGGLRYGYTF. The chain links TRBV7-2 to TRBJ1-2, with TRBD1 matching 11 bases. V was pared by 5 bases and J by 4 bases, with 9 bases of the junction left unmatched. The CDR3 length is 16 residues. CDR1 is SGHTA, CDR2 FQGNSA, per germline.

The CDR3 loop reads CASSEVGGGNTGELFF. The DNA for the CDR3 is TGTGCCAGCAGTGAAGTTGGGGGCGGGAACACCGGGGAGCTGTTTTTT. The chain recombines TRBV6-1 with TRBJ2-2; a possible D gene is TRBD1 (6 bases). V dropped 1 base and J dropped 1 base, with 10 bases sitting between them. From germline, CDR1 is MNHNS and CDR2 SASEGT. The CDR3 spans 16 residues.

The chain employs TRBV5-4 and TRBJ1-2; D is possibly TRBD1 (6 bases). Per germline, CDR1 SGHNT and CDR2 YYREEE (reference sequence). The V end lost 4 bases, the J end lost 14 bases, and 15 bases lay between the germline ends. This CDR3 has 11 residues. DNA of the CDR3: TGTGCCAGCAGCCTGAACAGGGCGGAGACCTTC. Encoded protein: CASSLNRAETF. Using reference TRBV5-4 and TRBJ1-2 for the parts outside the CDR3, the full variable domain is ETGVTQSPTHLIKTRGQQVTLRCSSQSGHNTVSWYQQALGQGPQFIFQYYREEENGRGNFPPRFSGLQFPNYSSELNVNALELDDSALYLCASSLNRAETFGSGTRLTVV.

The genes are TRBV5-4 and TRBJ1-2; D perhaps matches TRBD1 (5 bases). The V end was cut by 4 bases, the J end by 0 bases, with 16 bases between. The CDR3 contains 16 residues. Germline values: CDR1 SGHNT, CDR2 YYREEE (reference sequence). For the CDR3, the DNA is TGTGCCAGCAGCCCGAGGGGAGGGCGGGCTAACTATGGCTACACCTTC. Translated: CASSPRGGRANYGYTF.